This TCR beta chain is from a study of T cells expressing NK-cell markers. Study summary: According to the study, TCR beta repertoires originated from sorted CD3+CD56+NKG2C+, CD3+CD56+NKG2C- and CD3+CD56-NKG2C+ T cells.

Findings of the study overall: The leading position in the CD3+CD56-NKG2C+ fraction of four donors also went to these clonotypes.

Turning to this clonotype: The antigen is not known.

CDR3 length: 14 amino acids. The germline gives CDR1 SEHNR, CDR2 FQNEAQ (reference sequence). TCRdb reprocessed the 5' RACE reads and stores each CDR3 protein as one record, lacking DNA. The sample table includes some 150,000 distinct CDR3 sequences. The J gene is TRBJ2-7, the V gene TRBV7-9; TCRdb outputs TRBD1, but without DNA this stays unchecked. Material: blood T cells: a sorted CD56 or NKG2C T cell subset, CD4+ or CD8+ T cells, or bulk PBMC T cells (not recorded which). The source of this sequence is a man in his late teens or twenties in good health. This chain's CDR3 is CASSFTGQAYEQYF.